Listed below are T cell receptor beta chains from one sample, sequenced in a study of T cells in Graves' hyperthyroidism and ophthalmopathy. A single record per CDR3 protein comes from TCRdb applying MiXCR to the multiplex PCR reads. The data show just over 550,000 distinct CDR3 sequences, around 42% seen once. Sequencing was carried out using peripheral blood or thyroid tissue (not recorded which). All receptors come from a woman aged 18-35 years with Graves' hyperthyroidism. Each CDR3 is given with its conserved first and last residue. The D gene is left open where the match is weak. Expanded clones are given a class, and other clones once, few, many or no size at all.

TRBJ2-5 . . TRBV12-3/TRBV12-4 TGTGCCAGCAGTTCAGGGGAGCCCCAAGAGACCCAGTACTTC CASSSGEPQETQYF
TRBJ2-5 . . TRBV29-1 TGCAGCGTTGGTGAGGGGCAAGGGGAGACCCAGTACTTC CSVGEGQGETQYF
TRBJ2-7 . . TRBV29-1 TGCAGCGTTGTGTTCGGCGGGGCCTACGAGCAGTACTTC CSVVFGGAYEQYF
TRBJ1-4 . TRBD1 TRBV7-2 TGTGCCAGCAGCCAAGGGACAGGGGCTGTCTCTAATGAAAAACTGTTTTTT CASSQGTGAVSNEKLFF
TRBJ1-2 . TRBD1 TRBV24-1 TGTGCCACCCCTCCTAGGACAGGGTTAAATGGCTACACCTTC CATPPRTGLNGYTF
TRBJ1-5 few . TRBV12-3/TRBV12-4 TGTGCCAGCAGTACAGGGTATGGTCAGCCCCAGCATTTT CASSTGYGQPQHF
TRBJ1-2 few TRBD1 TRBV7-8 TGTGCCAGCAGTTATTCAATAGACAGGGCGAATAACTATGGCTACACCTTC CASSYSIDRANNYGYTF
TRBJ2-7 . . TRBV7-9 TGTGCCAGCAGCTTTCTCACAGCCGAGCAGTACTTC CASSFLTAEQYF
TRBJ1-1 . . TRBV9 TGTGCCAGCAGGCGTGCTCCGGACAACCCTATTACTGAAGCTTTCTTT CASRRAPDNPITEAFF
TRBJ2-7 . TRBD1 TRBV7-9 TGTGCCAGCAGCTCGGTAGGGACAGATGATGAGCAGTACTTC CASSSVGTDDEQYF
TRBJ2-7 . TRBD1 TRBV29-1 TGCAGCGTTGAAGACGGGACAGGGGGCAACGAGCAGTACTTC CSVEDGTGGNEQYF
TRBJ2-7 many . TRBV7-9 TGTGCCAGCAGCCTGCGACCCTACGAGCAGTACTTC CASSLRPYEQYF
TRBJ2-2 . TRBD1 TRBV10-3 TGTGCCATCAGAGGGGACAGGGCCACCGGGGAGCTGTTTTTT CAIRGDRATGELFF
TRBJ1-5 few TRBD1 TRBV7-2 TGTGCCAGCAGTCGGACAGGGCTTAATCAGCCCCAGCATTTT CASSRTGLNQPQHF
TRBJ2-3 . TRBD1 TRBV20-1 TGCAGTGCTAGAGATAACAGGGGGCTTGATACGCAGTATTTT CSARDNRGLDTQYF
TRBJ2-7 . . TRBV14 TGTGCCAGCAGCCACCAAGACAGGCTATACGAGCAGTACTTC CASSHQDRLYEQYF
TRBJ1-2 . . TRBV29-1 TGCAGCGTTGAAGCCGGGGATAACTATGGCTACACCTTC CSVEAGDNYGYTF
TRBJ2-5 many TRBD2 TRBV29-1 TGCAGCGTACCACCGGGACTAGTGGGCGAGACCCAGTACTTC CSVPPGLVGETQYF